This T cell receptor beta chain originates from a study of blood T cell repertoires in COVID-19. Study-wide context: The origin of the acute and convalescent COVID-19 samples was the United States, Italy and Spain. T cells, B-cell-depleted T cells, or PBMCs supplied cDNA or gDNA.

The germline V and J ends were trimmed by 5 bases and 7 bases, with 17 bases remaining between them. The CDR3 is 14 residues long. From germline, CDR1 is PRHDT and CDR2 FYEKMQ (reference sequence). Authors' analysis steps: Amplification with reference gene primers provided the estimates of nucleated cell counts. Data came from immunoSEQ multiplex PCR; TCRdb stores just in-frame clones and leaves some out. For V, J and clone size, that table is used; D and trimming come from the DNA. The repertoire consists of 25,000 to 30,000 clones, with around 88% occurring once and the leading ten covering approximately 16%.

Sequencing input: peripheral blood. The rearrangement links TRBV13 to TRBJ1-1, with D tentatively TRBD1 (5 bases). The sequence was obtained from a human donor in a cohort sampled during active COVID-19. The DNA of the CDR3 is TGTGCCAGCAGCCCCGGAACGGCCACAGGTGAAGCTTTCTTT. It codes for CASSPGTATGEAFF.